This T cell receptor beta chain was profiled in a study of T cell responses to AZD1222 COVID-19 vaccine. Germline V gene data show CDR1 as MNHEY and CDR2 as SMNVEV (reference sequence). V dropped 7 bases and J dropped 3 bases, with 13 bases sitting between them. The CDR3 runs to 14 residues. Findings and caveats of the study: Spike-specific TCR depth and breadth grew after two AZD1222 doses.

For this clone: Antigen: not known.

The protocol was immunoSEQ multiplex PCR, while the TCRdb copy is restricted to in-frame clones and leaves out a portion. This sample has under 20,000 clones, with around 81% found just once. The specimen was peripheral blood, collected 28 days after the second AZD1222 dose. The origin of this receptor is an adult who received the AZD1222 COVID-19 vaccine. The J gene is TRBJ2-1, the V gene TRBV27; D remains ambiguous. CDR3 loop: CASMKRMGYNEQFF. The DNA for the CDR3 is TGTGCCAGCATGAAACGGATGGGCTACAATGAGCAGTTCTTC.